The 26 T cell receptor beta chains given below trace back to one sample, sequenced in a study of T cell changes during pregnancy in multiple sclerosis. Measured with immunoSEQ multiplex PCR; TCRdb has only the in-frame clones, and not every one. Of tens of thousands of clones in the sample, roughly nine tenths were seen once. The sample here was CD4+ T cells from peripheral blood mononuclear cells, taken before pregnancy. These TCRs come from a female donor with multiple sclerosis, enrolled in a pregnancy study.

The V gene is TRBV10-3, the J gene TRBJ2-3; 16 bases align to TRBD2. CDR1 ENHRY and CDR2 SYGVKD come from the germline V gene. The CDR3 has 17 residues. Trimming removed 4 bases from V and 2 bases from J; junction bases left unmatched: 3. CDR3 nucleotide sequence: TGTGCCATCAGTGCGGGACTAGCGGGGGGGTCCACAGATACGCAGTATTTT. This translates into CAISAGLAGGSTDTQYF.

This clone was detected only a few times. The CDR3 protein is CASSPTGQGNSPLHF. The CDR3 DNA follows: TGTGCCAGTAGTCCGACGGGACAGGGAAATTCACCCCTCCACTTT. The V call is TRBV19, the J call TRBJ1-6; 9 bases are shared with TRBD1. Germline CDR1 LNHDA, CDR2 SQIVND (reference sequence). V lost 5 bases to trimming and J lost 7 bases; unmatched junction nucleotides: 6. The length of the CDR3 is 15 residues.

The count of this clone is one. V gene TRBV11-1 combines with J gene TRBJ1-1; 9 positions match TRBD1. J lost 1 base, V lost 6 bases, and 9 bases had no gene match. This CDR3 has 16 residues. Germline CDR1 reads SGHAT; CDR2 reads FQDESV (reference sequence). In DNA form, the CDR3 reads TGTGCCAGCAGTCGACAGGGGGGCGTCAAGAACACTGAAGCTTTCTTT. Residues: CASSRQGGVKNTEAFF.

The genes are TRBV11-3 and TRBJ2-7, with TRBD1 matching 10 bases. This CDR3 region has 15 residues. Losses at the gene ends were 3 bases for V and 3 bases for J; bases not matched to a gene: 5. Germline V gene data show CDR1 as SGHNT and CDR2 as YENEEA. CDR3 in DNA: TGTGCCAGCAGCTTGCGAGGGACAGGGGTCTACGAGCAGTACTTC. Translated, it gives CASSLRGTGVYEQYF. The complete variable domain, with remaining parts taken from reference TRBV11-3 and TRBJ2-7, reads EAGVVQSPRYKIIEKKQPVAFWCNPISGHNTLYWYLQNLGQGPELLIRYENEEAVDDSQLPKDRFSAERLKGVDSTLKIQPAELGDSAVYLCASSLRGTGVYEQYFGPGTRLTVT.

The chain combines TRBV28 with TRBJ2-6; 7 bases fit TRBD1. Germline lookup yields CDR1 MDHEN and CDR2 SYDVKM. There are 15 residues in the CDR3. V dropped 5 bases and J dropped 4; count of bases not matched to a gene: 5. CDR3 coding DNA: TGTGCCAGCAGTACAAGGGGGCCAGGGGCCAACGTCCTGACTTTC. As protein: CASSTRGPGANVLTF.

The chain couples TRBV7-6 to TRBJ1-1; weak D call: TRBD1 (6 bases). The CDR3 is 15 residues long. Between the trimmed V and J ends, which lost 5 bases and 4 bases, there was a span of 17 bases. The V gene's germline CDR1 is SGHVS and CDR2 FNYEAQ. The CDR3 protein is CASSQTTGWGTEAFF. DNA for the CDR3: TGTGCCAGCAGCCAGACGACAGGCTGGGGCACTGAAGCTTTCTTT.

The V gene is TRBV5-6, the J gene TRBJ1-3; D is possibly TRBD1 (5 bases). Germline values: CDR1 SGHDT, CDR2 YYEEEE. CDR3 size: 14 residues. The V end was cut by 3 bases, the J end by 0 bases, with 7 bases between. The CDR3 DNA follows: TGTGCCAGCAGCTGGGGGGACTCTGGAAACACCATATATTTT. This encodes CASSWGDSGNTIYF.

A single count supports this clone. J is TRBJ2-6 and V is TRBV6-5, with a weak D call TRBD1 (6 bases). V was clipped by 4 bases and J by 2 bases, with 9 bases between them. In germline, CDR1 is MNHEY, CDR2 SVGAGI. This CDR3 has 15 amino acids. CDR3 loop: CASSWTVAGANVLTF. The CDR3, as DNA: TGTGCCAGCAGTTGGACAGTTGCTGGGGCCAACGTCCTGACTTTC.

The chain employs TRBV7-2 and TRBJ1-5, with TRBD1 matching over 10 bases. The CDR3 length is 15 residues. Looked up from germline, CDR1 is SGHTA and CDR2 is FQGNSA. The V gene end was trimmed by 5 bases and the J gene end by 5 bases; junction bases not matched to a gene: 6. CDR3 residues: CASSRDRGLHQPQHF. DNA of the CDR3: TGTGCCAGCAGCAGAGACAGGGGGCTGCATCAGCCCCAGCATTTT.

The chain couples TRBV14 to TRBJ1-2; 9 bases match TRBD1. The trim removed 0 bases at V and 4 bases at J, leaving 9 bases unmatched. Germline V gives CDR1 SGHDN, CDR2 FVKESK. This CDR3 has 17 residues. This CDR3 is CASSQDRGTGWTYGYTF. The DNA for the CDR3 is TGTGCCAGCAGCCAAGATCGCGGGACAGGGTGGACCTATGGCTACACCTTC.

This chain joins TRBV4-1 and TRBJ1-5; TRBD1 agrees at 8 bases. Germline assignment: CDR1 MGHRA and CDR2 YSYEKL. V shed 3 bases, J shed 6 bases, and the junction held 7 bases outside the gene matches. The CDR3 loop spans 15 amino acids. CDR3 coding DNA: TGCGCCAGCAGCCACCCGGACAGGGAGGTTCAGCCCCAGCATTTT. Amino acids: CASSHPDREVQPQHF.

V and J are TRBV7-9 and TRBJ1-4; D is possibly TRBD1 (5 bases). Germline assignment: CDR1 SEHNR and CDR2 FQNEAQ (reference sequence). CDR3 size: 16 residues. Trimming took off 7 bases at V and 2 bases at J, with 17 bases between the two ends. Written as DNA, the CDR3 is TGTGCCAGCAACCTAGTGGGGGGGACGACTAATGAAAAACTGTTTTTT. It translates to CASNLVGGTTNEKLFF.

The chain joins TRBV7-9 to TRBJ1-1, with a possible D match to TRBD1 (6 bases). Deletions cut 5 bases from V and 5 bases from J, with 12 bases between. The length of the CDR3 is 13 residues. The germline gives CDR1 SEHNR, CDR2 FQNEAQ (reference sequence). The CDR3 DNA reads as TGTGCCAGCAGCCAAGACAGGAATACTGAAGCTTTCTTT. It is translated as CASSQDRNTEAFF.

The chain combines TRBV29-1 with TRBJ1-1; tentatively, D is TRBD1 (5 bases). The germline CDR1 and CDR2 sequences are SQVTM and ANQGSEA. Trimming stripped 5 bases from V and 11 bases from J, with 12 bases between. This CDR3 spans 10 amino acids. CDR3 region: CSVSGTLAFF. DNA for the CDR3: TGCAGCGTTTCCGGGACTCTGGCTTTCTTT.

The chain is built from TRBV18 and TRBJ1-1, with 8 bases identical to TRBD1. CDR3 size: 13 residues. Germline loops: CDR1 KGHSH, CDR2 LQKENI. V trimming: 3 bases; J trimming: 10 bases; junction bases outside the gene matches: 7. The CDR3 DNA reads TGTGCCAGCTCACCGGGACAGGACGTTGGAGCTTTCTTT. Encoded protein: CASSPGQDVGAFF. Full variable domain (outside the CDR3, taken from reference TRBV18 and TRBJ1-1): NAGVMQNPRHLVRRRGQEARLRCSPMKGHSHVYWYRQLPEEGLKFMVYLQKENIIDESGMPKERFSAEFPKEGPSILRIQQVVRGDSAAYFCASSPGQDVGAFFGQGTRLTVV.

The CDR3 region has the DNA TGTGCCAGCAGCGGAGGACAGTTCCATGGCTACACCTTC. Translation gives CASSGGQFHGYTF. The rearrangement uses TRBV5-6 and TRBJ1-2, with D possibly being TRBD1 (6 bases). CDR1 SGHDT and CDR2 YYEEEE come from the germline V gene. The ends were cut back, 4 bases at V and 6 bases at J, with 13 bases in the middle. The CDR3 spans 13 residues.

The V gene is TRBV10-3, the J gene TRBJ2-7; a possible D gene is TRBD2 (5 bases). The CDR3 is 13 amino acids. Germline loops: CDR1 ENHRY, CDR2 SYGVKD. V gave up 6 bases and J gave up 2 bases, with 11 bases separating them. CDR3: CAISAPGTYEQYF. The CDR3 nucleotides read TGTGCCATCAGCGCCCCCGGGACCTACGAGCAGTACTTC.

The rearrangement links TRBV29-1 to TRBJ2-1; 8 bases agree with TRBD1. CDR3 length: 15 amino acids. The germline V gene encodes CDR1 SQVTM and CDR2 ANQGSEA. Trimming took 6 bases from V and 3 from J; bases not matched to a gene: 10. The CDR3 nucleotides are TGCAGCGTGGAATATTCGGGACAGGTCTACAATGAGCAGTTCTTC. Translation: CSVEYSGQVYNEQFF.

The rearrangement links TRBV6-5 to TRBJ2-2, with 10 bases that match TRBD2. The CDR3 is made up of 16 amino acids. V shed 4 bases and J 0 bases; nucleotides not matched to a gene: 2. Germline-derived CDR1 and CDR2 are MNHEY and SVGAGI. The CDR3 nucleotides are TGTGCCAGCAGTTCCCTAGCGGGGGCGAACACCGGGGAGCTGTTTTTT. The encoded protein is CASSSLAGANTGELFF.

The V and J genes are TRBV20-1 and TRBJ1-1; 8 nucleotides align to TRBD1. Germline CDR1 reads DFQATT; CDR2 reads SNEGSKA (reference sequence). The CDR3 is made up of 11 amino acids. The CDR3 protein is CRTGGFTEAFF. CDR3 sequence (DNA): TGCAGAACAGGGGGTTTCACTGAAGCTTTCTTT.

The genes are TRBV7-3 and TRBJ2-7; 7 bases match TRBD1. CDR1 SGHTA and CDR2 FQGTGA come from the germline V gene. V lost 3 bases, J lost 4 bases, and 12 bases stayed unmatched. The CDR3 runs to 16 residues. The CDR3 loop reads CASSFLPTGNFYEQYF. In nucleotides, the CDR3 is TGTGCCAGCAGCTTTCTCCCGACAGGGAACTTTTACGAGCAGTACTTC.

This chain uses TRBV7-6 with TRBJ2-2, with D tentatively TRBD1 (5 bases). Germline V CDR1 and CDR2: SGHVS, FNYEAQ. The CDR3 runs to 12 residues. V gave up 6 bases and J gave up 8 bases, with 10 bases separating them. CDR3 sequence reads: CASSGRQGELFF. The CDR3 DNA reads TGTGCCAGCAGTGGTAGACAGGGGGAGCTGTTTTTT.

CDR3 amino acids: CASSLLGPGEQYF. The CDR3 bases are TGTGCCAGCAGTTTACTGGGTCCGGGGGAGCAGTACTTC. The J gene is TRBJ2-7, the V gene TRBV27; a possible D gene is TRBD2 (5 bases). From germline, CDR1 is MNHEY and CDR2 SMNVEV (reference sequence). This CDR3 comprises 13 residues. With 2 bases removed from V and 7 bases from J, the gap between germline ends came to 12 bases.

The rearrangement joins TRBV30 to TRBJ1-5; TRBD1 aligns across 10 bases. Germline CDR1 and CDR2: GTSNPN and SVGIG (reference sequence). The CDR3 totals 15 residues. The V and J ends lost 3 bases and 4 bases, in that order; junction bases with no gene match: 6. The CDR3 bases are TGTGCCTGGAGCCCGGGACAGGGGAAAAATCAGCCCCAGCATTTT. Its translation: CAWSPGQGKNQPQHF.

The chain joins TRBV6-5 to TRBJ2-7; 11 nucleotides agree with TRBD1. CDR1 and CDR2 from the germline V gene are MNHEY and SVGAGI. With 6 bases clipped from V and 9 bases from J, the junction kept 13 bases outside the gene matches. CDR3 length: 15 residues. CDR3 in amino acids: CASSPTRTGGIRQYF. CDR3 coding DNA: TGTGCCAGCAGCCCCACGAGGACAGGGGGCATTCGGCAGTACTTC.

This sequence joins TRBV7-2 and TRBJ2-7, with D perhaps TRBD1 (6 bases). With 0 bases removed from V and 5 bases from J, the gap between germline ends came to 8 bases. CDR1 and CDR2 (germline): SGHTA, FQGNSA. There are 13 residues in the CDR3. CDR3 sequence: CASSLARGDEQYF. The CDR3 bases are TGTGCCAGCAGCTTAGCCAGGGGCGACGAGCAGTACTTC.